What follows describes a single T cell receptor beta chain. These data are taken from a study of early T cells in non-severe SARS-CoV-2 infection. Individual cDNA molecules carried attached unique molecular identifiers. One entry per CDR3 protein, called by TCRdb with MiXCR from the 5' RACE reads. The table lists 55,000 to 75,000 distinct CDR3 sequences, approximately 12% of them singletons. This CDR3 spans 15 amino acids. V lost 5 bases and J lost 1, with 14 bases in between. The germline V gene encodes CDR1 LNHDA and CDR2 SQIVND (reference sequence). V usage is TRBV19 and J usage is TRBJ1-2; a weak D match, TRBD1 (5 bases). The origin of this receptor is an adult who was a healthcare worker with PCR-confirmed SARS-CoV-2 infection or an uninfected control (not recorded which). Sample: whole blood. CDR3 coding DNA: TGTGCCAGTAGTGGACACGATTGGGGTAACTATGGCTACACCTTC. It codes for CASSGHDWGNYGYTF.